This is a list of T cell receptor beta chains from one sample in a study of shared clonotypes between healthy human individuals. Profiled with immunoSEQ multiplex PCR; TCRdb holds only in-frame clones, not every one. The data show 2,100,000 or so clones, with approximately 94% seen just once and approximately 0.13% held by the top ten. Sequencing was carried out using naive CD4+ T cells sorted from blood. All receptors come from a man younger than 30 in good health. Both conserved end residues are part of each CDR3. Fields, in order: J gene, CDR3 length, D gene, V gene, clone size, CDR3 DNA, CDR3 protein. A D gene is named only where the DNA matches it firmly. Clone sizes are given selectively: once, few, many, or a class where the clone is expanded.

>TRBJ2-2|14|-|TRBV11-2|-
TGTGCCAGCAGCCTGACAGGACCCACCGGGGAGCTGTTTTTT
CASSLTGPTGELFF
>TRBJ2-5|15|-|TRBV28|-
TGTGCCAGCAGTTTAGCGGTAGCGCTAAAAGAGACCCAGTACTTC
CASSLAVALKETQYF
>TRBJ2-2|15|-|TRBV2|-
TGTGCCAGCTTACAGCAAACCGCGAACACCGGGGAGCTGTTTTTT
CASLQQTANTGELFF
>TRBJ2-2|16|TRBD2|TRBV5-1|-
TGCGCCAGCAGCTTGACTAGCGGGGAGTACACCGGGGAGCTGTTTTTT
CASSLTSGEYTGELFF
>TRBJ2-1|14|TRBD2|TRBV5-1|-
TGCGCCAGCAGCGATCTAGCGGGAGGCAATGAGCAGTTCTTC
CASSDLAGGNEQFF
>TRBJ2-7|14|-|TRBV6-5|-
TGTGCCAGCAGTTACTCGCGATTCACCTACGAGCAGTACTTC
CASSYSRFTYEQYF
>TRBJ1-2|12|TRBD1|TRBV30|once
TGTGCCTGGACCGGGACAGGGACCGGCTACACCTTC
CAWTGTGTGYTF
>TRBJ2-7|15|-|TRBV27|-
TGTGCCAGCAGTTCCCCGGGACTGGGGTCCTACGAGCAGTACTTC
CASSSPGLGSYEQYF
>TRBJ1-4|15|TRBD1|TRBV5-1|-
TGCGCCAGCAGCTTGGTGGGGACAGGGATCGAAAAACTGTTTTTT
CASSLVGTGIEKLFF
>TRBJ2-1|14|-|TRBV4-1|-
TGCGCCAGCAGAGACCGGGACCCTTACAATGAGCAGTTCTTC
CASRDRDPYNEQFF
>TRBJ2-1|16|TRBD1|TRBV5-6|-
TGTGCCAGCAGCCAAGGACAGGGGGCTTTTAACAATGAGCAGTTCTTC
CASSQGQGAFNNEQFF
>TRBJ2-2|16|TRBD2|TRBV5-4|-
TGTGCCAGCAGCCCGAGGGTAGCGGGAGACACCGGGGAGCTGTTTTTT
CASSPRVAGDTGELFF
>TRBJ1-5|15|-|TRBV15|-
TGTGCCACCAGCAGAGATCAGAGGGCCAATCAGCCCCAGCATTTT
CATSRDQRANQPQHF
>TRBJ2-1|15|TRBD1|TRBV5-1|-
TGCGCCAGCAGCTTGGGACAGGGCTCCTCCCATGAGCAGTTCTTC
CASSLGQGSSHEQFF
>TRBJ1-5|13|-|TRBV30|-
TGTGCCTGGAGTAGAGGTAGCAATCAGCCCCAGCATTTT
CAWSRGSNQPQHF
>TRBJ1-4|14|-|TRBV5-5|-
TGTGCCAGCAGCCGCCCTGCAACTAATGAAAAACTGTTTTTT
CASSRPATNEKLFF
>TRBJ2-2|12|-|TRBV11-2|-
TGTGCCAGCAGGTCGTTCACCGGGGAGCTGTTTTTT
CASRSFTGELFF
>TRBJ2-7|11|-|TRBV20-1|-
TGCAGTGCTAGGACACCCGACGAGCAGTACTTC
CSARTPDEQYF
>TRBJ2-3|15|TRBD2|TRBV5-4|-
TGTGCCAGCAGCCTTAGCGGGAGAAGTGAAGATACGCAGTATTTT
CASSLSGRSEDTQYF
>TRBJ2-1|13|-|TRBV11-1|-
TGTGCCAGCAGCTTAGCGGAGAGGGGTGAGCAGTTCTTC
CASSLAERGEQFF
>TRBJ2-7|12|TRBD1|TRBV30|-
TGTGCCTGGGGGACAGGGACGGGGGAGCAGTACTTC
CAWGTGTGEQYF
>TRBJ1-2|14|-|TRBV27|-
TGTGCCAGCAGAAGAGCGGGGACCTGGGATGGCTACACCTTC
CASRRAGTWDGYTF
>TRBJ2-5|14|-|TRBV6-5|-
TGTGCCAGCAGTGACCCCCAGGGCAGAGAGACCCAGTACTTC
CASSDPQGRETQYF